Listed below are T cell receptor beta chains from one sample, sequenced in a study of blood T cell repertoires in COVID-19. Some clones are missing from TCRdb's copy, which holds only in-frame ones; the method was immunoSEQ multiplex PCR. The sample carries under 300,000 clones, about 93% recorded once. The sequencing sample was made of PBMCs or T cells enriched from blood (not recorded which). The receptors here all came from a woman younger than 30 who had recovered from COVID-19. CDR3s include the opening cysteine and the closing phenylalanine or tryptophan. The D gene is left open where the match is weak. Some rows have no size entry. The others give once, few or many, or a class for an expanded clone.

J gene: TRBJ2-5
D gene: TRBD1
V gene: TRBV19
clone size: .
CDR3 protein: CATGQGETQYF
CDR3 DNA: TGTGCCACCGGACAGGGAGAGACCCAGTACTTC

J gene: TRBJ1-1
D gene: .
V gene: TRBV11-3
clone size: .
CDR3 protein: CASSLRRNTEAFF
CDR3 DNA: TGTGCCAGCAGCTTACGGAGAAACACTGAAGCTTTCTTT

J gene: TRBJ1-1
D gene: .
V gene: TRBV4-2
clone size: .
CDR3 protein: CASSQDPSWRSTEAFF
CDR3 DNA: TGTGCCAGCAGCCAAGATCCAAGTTGGAGGAGCACTGAAGCTTTCTTT

J gene: TRBJ1-2
D gene: .
V gene: TRBV9
clone size: .
CDR3 protein: CASSVAPTGYAGYTF
CDR3 DNA: TGTGCCAGCAGCGTAGCACCTACAGGGTATGCTGGCTACACCTTC

J gene: TRBJ1-2
D gene: TRBD1
V gene: TRBV7-9
clone size: once
CDR3 protein: CASSLQTGTDYGYTF
CDR3 DNA: TGTGCCAGCAGCTTGCAGACCGGGACAGACTATGGCTACACCTTC

J gene: TRBJ2-7
D gene: .
V gene: TRBV7-2
clone size: .
CDR3 protein: CASSSPAGSEQYF
CDR3 DNA: TGTGCCAGCAGTTCACCTGCAGGGTCCGAGCAGTACTTC

J gene: TRBJ2-7
D gene: TRBD1
V gene: TRBV11-3
clone size: .
CDR3 protein: CASSDDRVSSEQYF
CDR3 DNA: TGTGCCAGCAGCGACGACAGGGTATCTTCCGAGCAGTACTTC

J gene: TRBJ2-2
D gene: .
V gene: TRBV11-3
clone size: .
CDR3 protein: CASSAEGYRANTGELFF
CDR3 DNA: TGTGCCAGCAGCGCGGAAGGGTACAGGGCGAACACCGGGGAGCTGTTTTTT

J gene: TRBJ1-2
D gene: .
V gene: TRBV10-3
clone size: .
CDR3 protein: CAISESRVDRKRANYGYTF
CDR3 DNA: TGTGCCATCAGTGAGTCGAGGGTTGACAGGAAGAGAGCTAACTATGGCTACACCTTC

J gene: TRBJ1-1
D gene: TRBD1
V gene: TRBV6-5
clone size: .
CDR3 protein: CASSRDRVAFF
CDR3 DNA: TGTGCCAGCAGTAGGGACAGGGTGGCTTTCTTT

J gene: TRBJ1-2
D gene: .
V gene: TRBV6-5
clone size: .
CDR3 protein: CASSPTKTYGYTF
CDR3 DNA: TGTGCCAGCAGTCCCACAAAAACATATGGCTACACCTTC

J gene: TRBJ1-1
D gene: TRBD1
V gene: TRBV2
clone size: few
CDR3 protein: CASSETGGRTEAFF
CDR3 DNA: TGTGCCAGCAGTGAGACAGGGGGGAGGACTGAAGCTTTCTTT

J gene: TRBJ1-2
D gene: .
V gene: TRBV14
clone size: .
CDR3 protein: CASSQSKTGGYTF
CDR3 DNA: TGTGCCAGCAGCCAATCAAAAACGGGGGGCTACACCTTC

J gene: TRBJ2-7
D gene: TRBD1
V gene: TRBV5-8
clone size: once
CDR3 protein: CASSKITGGEQYF
CDR3 DNA: TGTGCCAGCAGCAAAATTACAGGGGGCGAGCAGTACTTC

J gene: TRBJ1-5
D gene: TRBD1
V gene: TRBV4-2
clone size: once
CDR3 protein: CASSQSTGVGNQPQHF
CDR3 DNA: TGTGCCAGCAGCCAATCTACAGGGGTAGGCAATCAGCCCCAGCATTTT

J gene: TRBJ2-5
D gene: .
V gene: TRBV18
clone size: once
CDR3 protein: CASSSLETQYF
CDR3 DNA: TGTGCCAGCTCGTCACTAGAGACCCAGTACTTC

J gene: TRBJ1-1
D gene: .
V gene: TRBV5-1
clone size: .
CDR3 protein: CASSSDPAATEAFF
CDR3 DNA: TGCGCCAGCAGCTCTGACCCGGCGGCCACTGAAGCTTTCTTT